One and the same sample provided the 13 T cell receptor beta chains below, sequenced in a study of cytomegalovirus exposure and HLA in healthy donors. With 60 Vbeta and 13 Jbeta primers, the PCR was carried out. Assay used: immunoSEQ multiplex PCR; TCRdb lists only in-frame clones, some missing. The sample consists of 100,000 to 120,000 clones, about 73% of them appearing once. Sequencing was carried out using PBMCs. These receptors came from a woman aged 30 to 39 in good health and CMV-seronegative.

The chain employs TRBV4-2 and TRBJ1-5; 9 bases line up with TRBD1. After removal of 0 bases from V and 4 bases from J, the junction contained 4 bases not matched to a gene. This CDR3 region has 16 residues. Germline CDR1 and CDR2: LGHNA and YNFKEQ. The DNA for the CDR3 is TGTGCCAGCAGCCAAGATCGTGGACAGGGGAATCAGCCCCAGCATTTT. Protein sequence: CASSQDRGQGNQPQHF.

This clone was counted a single time. The chain has TRBV11-3 and TRBJ2-1; D gene ambiguous. In germline, CDR1 is SGHNT, CDR2 YENEEA. Deletions cut 0 bases from V and 6 bases from J, with 6 bases between. The CDR3 loop spans 13 amino acids. The chain's CDR3 is CASSLEGLNEQFF. CDR3 DNA sequence: TGTGCCAGCAGCTTAGAGGGCCTCAATGAGCAGTTCTTC.

The chain combines TRBV30 with TRBJ1-1; 10 bases are a match to TRBD1. This CDR3 region has 12 residues. Germline V lookup: CDR1 GTSNPN, CDR2 SVGIG (reference sequence). V trimming: 3 bases; J trimming: 7 bases; junction bases outside the gene matches: 2. CDR3 sequence (DNA): TGTGCCTGGAGAGGACAGGGGGGTGAAGCTTTCTTT. Translation gives CAWRGQGGEAFF. Filled out from reference TRBV30 and TRBJ1-1, the complete variable domain reads SQTIHQWPATLVQPVGSPLSLECTVEGTSNPNLYWYRQAAGRGLQLLFYSVGIGQISSEVPQNLSASRPQDRQFILSSKKLLLSDSGFYLCAWRGQGGEAFFGQGTRLTVV.

The V and J genes are TRBV25-1 and TRBJ1-4; 8 nucleotides match TRBD1. The germline gives CDR1 MGHDK, CDR2 SYGVNS. The CDR3 totals 15 residues. With 7 bases clipped from V and 5 bases from J, the junction kept 9 bases outside the gene matches. CDR3 amino acids: CASTADRGQNEKLFF. Here the CDR3 DNA reads TGTGCCAGCACTGCTGACAGGGGCCAAAATGAAAAACTGTTTTTT.

The chain joins TRBV29-1 to TRBJ2-3; D is possibly TRBD1 (6 bases). The CDR3 consists of 14 residues. The germline V gene has CDR1 SQVTM and CDR2 ANQGSEA. Trimming shortened V by 6 bases and J by 3 bases, and 16 bases separated the two germline ends. CDR3 region: CSVEQGLRTDTQYF. The CDR3, as DNA: TGCAGCGTGGAACAGGGATTACGTACAGATACGCAGTATTTT.

This chain links TRBV10-3 with TRBJ2-2; TRBD2 might be the D (6 bases). CDR1 and CDR2 from the germline V gene are ENHRY and SYGVKD. V dropped 8 bases and J dropped 5 bases, with 18 bases sitting between them. The CDR3 contains 15 residues. The CDR3 DNA reads as TGTGCCATCGGGTCTAGGGCAGGAGGGACCGGGGAGCTGTTTTTT. Translating gives CAIGSRAGGTGELFF.

The gene calls are TRBV4-3 and TRBJ1-2, with no clear D. Germline CDR1 is LGHNA and CDR2 is YSLEER. The CDR3 covers 17 residues. Trimming shortened V by 0 bases and J by 4 bases, and 18 bases separated the two germline ends. The CDR3 DNA reads as TGCGCCAGCAGCCAAGATCCGATGGCAGTTACTATCTATGGCTACACCTTC. Translating it yields CASSQDPMAVTIYGYTF.

This clone was found once. The V and J genes are TRBV25-1 and TRBJ2-1, with D possibly matching TRBD1 (5 bases). Germline assignment: CDR1 MGHDK and CDR2 SYGVNS. Trimming took off 6 bases at V and 6 bases at J, with 12 bases between the two ends. The CDR3 contains 13 residues. For the CDR3, the DNA is TGTGCCAGCAGCCTTGGAAGGGGCAATGAGCAGTTCTTC. Amino acids: CASSLGRGNEQFF.

This clone was seen only once. The chain is built from TRBV6-5 and TRBJ2-7; 15 bases agree with TRBD2. This CDR3 comprises 15 residues. The V gene's germline CDR1 is MNHEY and CDR2 SVGAGI. After removal of 6 bases from V and 7 bases from J, the junction contained 7 bases not matched to a gene. The CDR3 protein is CASSRGLAGGREQYF. The CDR3 DNA is TGTGCCAGCAGCCGTGGACTAGCGGGAGGGAGGGAGCAGTACTTC.

This chain joins TRBV9 and TRBJ1-2; TRBD1 matches at 8 bases. V shed 0 bases, J shed 7 bases, and the junction held 8 bases outside the gene matches. This CDR3 has 15 amino acids. Per the germline V gene, CDR1 is SGDLS and CDR2 is YYNGEE. CDR3 in DNA: TGTGCCAGCAGCGTAGCTGTGACAGGGGACCGTGGCTACACCTTC. Encoded protein: CASSVAVTGDRGYTF.

This clone turned up a few times. The chain is built from TRBV27 and TRBJ1-2, with 7 bases lining up with TRBD1. Germline V gene lookup returns CDR1 MNHEY and CDR2 SMNVEV (reference sequence). The trim removed 2 bases at V and 2 bases at J, leaving 2 bases unmatched. The CDR3 covers 14 residues. The CDR3 reads CASSLRDSNYGYTF. The CDR3 DNA reads TGTGCCAGCAGTTTACGGGACAGCAACTATGGCTACACCTTC.

The J gene is TRBJ1-2, the V gene TRBV4-1, with D unresolved. V was cut by 3 bases and J by 2 bases, with 13 bases left in between. This CDR3 region has 15 residues. Germline V CDR1 and CDR2: MGHRA, YSYEKL. The CDR3 nucleotides read TGCGCCAGCAGCCATATCCCCGCGAGGAACTATGGCTACACCTTC. Translation gives CASSHIPARNYGYTF.

The chain recombines TRBV19 with TRBJ1-5; 8 bases line up with TRBD1. The CDR3 is 14 residues long. The trim removed 5 bases at V and 7 bases at J, leaving 7 bases unmatched. CDR1 and CDR2 from the germline V gene are LNHDA and SQIVND (reference sequence). The CDR3 nucleotides read TGTGCCAGTAGTTTGACAGGGGAGAGGCAGCCCCAGCATTTT. The encoded protein is CASSLTGERQPQHF.